A selection of T cell receptor beta chains follows, all from one sample in a study of cytomegalovirus exposure and HLA in healthy donors. Using immunoSEQ multiplex PCR, the repertoire was profiled, and TCRdb retains in-frame clones only, with some absent. The table includes more than 90,000 clones, roughly 68% detected once. Source material: PBMCs. The receptor set was obtained from a young man in good health and CMV-seropositive. Both conserved end residues are part of each CDR3. Each record gives: V gene, D gene, J gene, clone size, CDR3 length, CDR3 DNA, CDR3 protein. A D gene is named only where the DNA matches it firmly. A clone size is listed for some rows: how often the clone was seen (once, few, many), or a class if it is expanded.

>TRBV7-3|TRBD1|TRBJ2-5|NA|15
TGTGCCAGCAGCTTAACAGGGGACAGGGGAGAGACCCAGTACTTC
CASSLTGDRGETQYF
>TRBV27|NA|TRBJ1-2|few|14
TGTGCCAGCAGTTTATCGGGGGCGGAATATGGCTACACCTTC
CASSLSGAEYGYTF
>TRBV27|NA|TRBJ2-5|NA|12
TGTGCCAGCAGCATGTCCGGAGAGACCCAGTACTTC
CASSMSGETQYF
>TRBV5-1|NA|TRBJ1-5|few|15
TGCGCCAGCAGCTTGGACGTAGGGGTCAATCAGCCCCAGCATTTT
CASSLDVGVNQPQHF
>TRBV27|TRBD1|TRBJ1-1|NA|15
TGTGCCAGCAGTTTGAGACAGGGTGGCGACACTGAAGCTTTCTTT
CASSLRQGGDTEAFF
>TRBV9|NA|TRBJ1-2|NA|15
TGTGCCAGCAGCGTAGACGCGTCCCTCCACTATGGCTACACCTTC
CASSVDASLHYGYTF
>TRBV4-1|NA|TRBJ1-5|few|18
TGCGCCAGCAGCCAAGACCCCTCCCGGGGGGATAGCAATCAGCCCCAGCATTTT
CASSQDPSRGDSNQPQHF
>TRBV15|NA|TRBJ2-5|NA|13
TGTGCCACCAGCAGAGCTCCCCAAGAGACCCAGTACTTC
CATSRAPQETQYF
>TRBV11-2|TRBD2|TRBJ2-1|once|12
TGTGCCAGCAGACCGGGGGGGGATGAGCAGTTCTTC
CASRPGGDEQFF
>TRBV11-3|TRBD2|TRBJ2-3|few|18
TGTGCCAGCAGCTTACGACTAGCGGGGGGCGCTAGCACAGATACGCAGTATTTT
CASSLRLAGGASTDTQYF
>TRBV5-6|NA|TRBJ2-3|NA|15
TGTGCCAGCAGCTTGGGGGGCCCTCACACAGATACGCAGTATTTT
CASSLGGPHTDTQYF
>TRBV5-8|TRBD1|TRBJ1-5|NA|16
TGTGCCAGCAGCCCGGGCTGGGACAGGGGAGGCCAGCCCCAGCATTTT
CASSPGWDRGGQPQHF
>TRBV20-1|NA|TRBJ1-1|NA|11
TGCAGTGCTAGGCAGATCACTGAAGCTTTCTTT
CSARQITEAFF
>TRBV5-8|NA|TRBJ1-2|NA|15
TGTGCCAGCAGCCCTTCAGTGGCGGTTAGCTTTGGCTACACCTTC
CASSPSVAVSFGYTF
>TRBV5-1|TRBD1|TRBJ1-2|NA|14
TGCGCCAGCAGCTTGGCTGCAGGGGGCTATGGCTACACCTTC
CASSLAAGGYGYTF
>TRBV4-1|TRBD2|TRBJ2-7|few|15
TGCGCCAGCAGCCAGGGGCTAGCGGGGAACTACGAGCAGTACTTC
CASSQGLAGNYEQYF
>TRBV19|TRBD1|TRBJ1-1|few|15
TGTGCCAGTAGTATAAGGGACAGCACAAACACTGAAGCTTTCTTT
CASSIRDSTNTEAFF
>TRBV5-1|NA|TRBJ2-4|few|18
TGCGCCAGCACCCAGGCGATGGCAAACGGTAGGGCCAAAAACATTCAGTACTTC
CASTQAMANGRAKNIQYF
>TRBV11-2|NA|TRBJ1-6|NA|15
TGTGCCAGCAGCTTAGAACCAGGGGCAAGTTCACCCCTCCACTTT
CASSLEPGASSPLHF
>TRBV7-9|TRBD2|TRBJ2-1|NA|16
TGTGCCAGCAGCCAAAACCTAGCGGGGGGGCACGATGAGCAGTTCTTC
CASSQNLAGGHDEQFF
>TRBV6-1|NA|TRBJ1-2|NA|15
TGTGCCAGCAGTGAATATATTGGCAAGAACTATGGCTACACCTTC
CASSEYIGKNYGYTF
>TRBV28|NA|TRBJ1-1|NA|14
TGTGCCAGCAGGTCCGGGACACTGAACACTGAAGCTTTCTTT
CASRSGTLNTEAFF
>TRBV9|NA|TRBJ2-1|once|15
TGTGCCAGCAGCGTCTCGTTAGCGGCCTACAATGAGCAGTTCTTC
CASSVSLAAYNEQFF
>TRBV28|NA|TRBJ2-1|NA|14
TGTGCCAGCATAGAAGCGAACCCCTACAATGAGCAGTTCTTC
CASIEANPYNEQFF
>TRBV4-1|NA|TRBJ1-1|few|11
TGCGCCAGCAGCCACTACACTGAAGCTTTCTTT
CASSHYTEAFF
>TRBV9|NA|TRBJ1-1|NA|15
TGTGCCAGCAGCCTGACGGGACAAACAAACACTGAAGCTTTCTTT
CASSLTGQTNTEAFF
>TRBV19|TRBD1|TRBJ1-2|NA|15
TGTGCCAGTAGTACCCAGGGAGACAGGGACTATGGCTACACCTTC
CASSTQGDRDYGYTF
>TRBV12-5|NA|TRBJ1-4|NA|14
TGTGCTAGTGGTTTACGGGGAATTGGTGAAAAACTGTTTTTT
CASGLRGIGEKLFF
>TRBV27|NA|TRBJ1-3|NA|17
TGTGCCAGCAGTCCCGGCCGTGCAGGGTTCTCTGGAAACACCATATATTTT
CASSPGRAGFSGNTIYF
>TRBV19|NA|TRBJ2-2|NA|16
TGTGCCAGTAGTTCCCATGGCAGGGCCCTCTCCGGGGAGCTGTTTTTT
CASSSHGRALSGELFF
>TRBV28|NA|TRBJ1-1|NA|15
TGTGCCAGCAAACCCGGGAATATTCTGAACACTGAAGCTTTCTTT
CASKPGNILNTEAFF
>TRBV5-1|TRBD2|TRBJ2-3|NA|15
TGCGCCAGCGTTATAGCGGGCGCTAGCACAGATACGCAGTATTTT
CASVIAGASTDTQYF
>TRBV11-3|NA|TRBJ1-2|few|13
TGTGCCAGCAGCGTCGGACAGAACTATGGCTACACCTTC
CASSVGQNYGYTF
>TRBV10-1|NA|TRBJ1-1|NA|13
TGCGCCAGCAGACAGGGCTTCGGCACTGAAGCTTTCTTT
CASRQGFGTEAFF
>TRBV7-2|TRBD2|TRBJ2-3|NA|17
TGTGCCAGCAGCTCCCGACTAGCGGGGCCTAGCACAGATACGCAGTATTTT
CASSSRLAGPSTDTQYF
>TRBV10-1|TRBD2|TRBJ2-7|NA|13
TGCGCCAGCAGTCCGGGGGGGGTCAACGAGCAGTACTTC
CASSPGGVNEQYF
>TRBV19|NA|TRBJ1-3|NA|17
TGTGCCAGTAGTATAACGGCCAGGCTTAGCTCTGGAAACACCATATATTTT
CASSITARLSSGNTIYF
>TRBV6-5|NA|TRBJ1-5|NA|14
TGTGCCAGCAGTGAAGGGGCAGGCAATCAGCCCCAGCATTTT
CASSEGAGNQPQHF
>TRBV28|NA|TRBJ2-3|few|15
TGTGCCAGCAGTTTTGGATCGACTAGCACAGATACGCAGTATTTT
CASSFGSTSTDTQYF
>TRBV6-6|NA|TRBJ1-1|NA|16
TGTGCCAGCAGTTACCACATAGGCGGGCGAAACACTGAAGCTTTCTTT
CASSYHIGGRNTEAFF
>TRBV9|TRBD1|TRBJ1-6|NA|17
TGTGCCAGCAGCCCTATGGGACAGAGCTCTAGATATTCACCCCTCCACTTT
CASSPMGQSSRYSPLHF
>TRBV10-3|NA|TRBJ2-2|NA|15
TGTGCCATCAGCGCCGGGACATTTAACACCGGGGAGCTGTTTTTT
CAISAGTFNTGELFF
>TRBV6-6|NA|TRBJ1-1|NA|13
TGTGCCAGCAGTTACGACATGGGCACTGAAGCTTTCTTT
CASSYDMGTEAFF
>TRBV10-1|NA|TRBJ2-2|NA|14
TGCGCCAGCAGCCCCCCTACGGCGGCCGGGGAGCTGTTTTTT
CASSPPTAAGELFF
>TRBV29-1|NA|TRBJ1-1|few|14
TGCAGCGTTGTCCGGTATGGGCGGGGCACTGAAGCTTTCTTT
CSVVRYGRGTEAFF
>TRBV2|NA|TRBJ2-1|NA|16
TGTGCCAGCAGTCCCGCTTCAATCGGTACCTACAATGAGCAGTTCTTC
CASSPASIGTYNEQFF
>TRBV9|NA|TRBJ1-1|NA|14
TGTGCCAGCAGCGTAGAGGGGTTAGGCACTGAAGCTTTCTTT
CASSVEGLGTEAFF
>TRBV5-1|TRBD1|TRBJ2-7|NA|15
TGCGCCAGCAGAGCTGACAGGGCAGGTCTCTACGAGCAGTACTTC
CASRADRAGLYEQYF
>TRBV29-1|TRBD2|TRBJ2-3|NA|14
TGCAGCGTTGTAGCGGGAGCTCGCACAGATACGCAGTATTTT
CSVVAGARTDTQYF
>TRBV4-1|NA|TRBJ1-2|NA|15
TGCGCCAGCAGCCAAGATGGGGCCGATAACTATGGCTACACCTTC
CASSQDGADNYGYTF
>TRBV28|NA|TRBJ1-1|NA|15
TGTGCCAGCAGTTTGGGGGGTAGCATGAACGGTGAAGCTTTCTTT
CASSLGGSMNGEAFF
>TRBV19|NA|TRBJ1-1|NA|13
TGTGCCAGTAGTAACAGGGCGAACACTGAAGCTTTCTTT
CASSNRANTEAFF